This TCR beta chain derives from a study of T cell responses to AZD1222 COVID-19 vaccine. Study information: Combined were second doses at about 4 or about 12 weeks.

The assay was immunoSEQ multiplex PCR, and TCRdb's table has in-frame clones only and misses some. The table includes over 100,000 clones, more than 85% detected once. Germline values: CDR1 SGHAT, CDR2 FQDESV (reference sequence). Trimming took 4 bases from V and 2 from J; bases not matched to a gene: 5. This CDR3 contains 15 residues. Concerning this clone itself: The antigen is unknown.

Points from the study as a whole: Donors were chiefly white British, with a greater number of females, and clonal diversity was perhaps underestimated. CD4 TCRs linked to vaccination spanned spike, dominating at 160-218 and 743-854. Spike-specific TCR breadth rose after two AZD1222 doses, and depth rose as well.

V usage is TRBV11-1 and J usage is TRBJ1-2, with 9 bases matching TRBD1. Material: peripheral blood, obtained on day 0 of AZD1222 vaccination. The receptor comes from an adult in good health. CDR3 in amino acids: CASSSYRGPNYGYTF. The CDR3 nucleotides are TGTGCCAGCAGCTCCTACAGGGGGCCGAACTATGGCTACACCTTC.